This is a list of T cell receptor beta chains from one sample in a study of blood T cell repertoires in COVID-19. Sequencing was performed with immunoSEQ multiplex PCR; in TCRdb, only in-frame clones are kept and a portion is missing. In the table there are roughly 150,000 clones, approximately 84% of which are singletons. Sequences were obtained from PBMCs or T cells enriched from blood (not recorded which). These receptors were taken from a woman in her forties with acute COVID-19. Both conserved end residues are part of each CDR3. A D gene is named only where the DNA matches it firmly. Clone size is stated in some rows and not others, as once, few, many or a class when expanded.

>-|-|TRBV5-1|TRBJ2-3
TGCGCCAGCAGCTCGGGACATCACACAGATACGCAGTATTTT
CASSSGHHTDTQYF
>-|-|TRBV13|TRBJ2-7
TGTGCCAGCAGTGAAGGGGTCACACCCTACGAGCAGTACTTC
CASSEGVTPYEQYF
>-|-|TRBV9|TRBJ1-2
TGTGCCAGCAGCGTAGTCGTAGGGGCCCACTATGGCTACACCTTC
CASSVVVGAHYGYTF
>few|TRBD2|TRBV7-9|TRBJ2-2
TGTGCCAGCAGCGGGTCTAGCGGCTCAACCGGGGAGCTGTTTTTT
CASSGSSGSTGELFF
>once|TRBD1|TRBV6-5|TRBJ2-7
TGTGCCAGCAGCTCGCCTGACAGGGGGATCTACGAGCAGTACTTC
CASSSPDRGIYEQYF
>-|TRBD2|TRBV7-7|TRBJ2-3
TGTGCTAGCAGCCACGGTAGCGGGAGGGAGACAGATACGCAGTATTTT
CASSHGSGRETDTQYF
>once|-|TRBV6-5|TRBJ2-3
TGTGCCAGCAAGCTGATCTTAAACACAGATACGCAGTATTTT
CASKLILNTDTQYF
>once|TRBD1|TRBV6-4|TRBJ2-1
TGTGCCAGCAGTGAAGCGGTCCGGGACAGGGTTAATGAGCAGTTCTTC
CASSEAVRDRVNEQFF
>-|-|TRBV2|TRBJ2-2
TGTGCCAGCAGTGTCATTGTGACCGGGGAGCTGTTTTTT
CASSVIVTGELFF
>-|-|TRBV6-5|TRBJ1-2
TGTGCCAGCAGGACACGCACAGGGTCGGTCTATGGCTACACCTTC
CASRTRTGSVYGYTF
>-|TRBD2|TRBV19|TRBJ2-4
TGTGCCAGTAGTATCCTCGGGGGGACCTCAAGGGCCAAAAACATTCAGTACTTC
CASSILGGTSRAKNIQYF
>-|TRBD2|TRBV2|TRBJ2-3
TGTGCCAGCAGCAATAGCGGGAGGGGAACAGATACGCAGTATTTT
CASSNSGRGTDTQYF
>once|TRBD2|TRBV4-1|TRBJ2-2
TGCGCCAGCAGCCCCCTTACGGGGGGGACCGGGGAGCTGTTTTTT
CASSPLTGGTGELFF
>-|TRBD2|TRBV10-3|TRBJ2-1
TGTGCCGCCCGGGCGGGGGGCGTAAACAATGAGCAGTTCTTC
CAARAGGVNNEQFF
>-|TRBD1|TRBV27|TRBJ2-5
TGTGCCAGCAACCCGACAGGGGGGAAGACCCAGTACTTC
CASNPTGGKTQYF
>-|-|TRBV21-1|TRBJ1-3
TGTGCCAGCAGCCCTGAACCCACCAAAAATAATCAGGGCCGCGGAAACACCATATATTTT
CASSPEPTKNNQGRGNTIYF
>-|-|TRBV2|TRBJ1-1
TGTGCCGGCAAGACAGCGAACACTGAAGCTTTCTTT
CAGKTANTEAFF
>few|-|TRBV18|TRBJ2-2
TGTGCCAGCTCACCACCCAGTATCGGGGAGCTGTTTTTT
CASSPPSIGELFF
>-|-|TRBV5-5|TRBJ2-2
TGTGCCAGCAGCTTGTTACAGGGGAACACCGGGGAGCTGTTTTTT
CASSLLQGNTGELFF
>-|-|TRBV28|TRBJ2-5
TGTGCCAGCAGTTCCCCCTCCGGAGGGGGGGGGTTCCAAGAGTCCCAGTACTTC
CASSSPSGGGGFQESQYF
>once|-|TRBV19|TRBJ2-5
TGTGCCAGTAGTATAGAGGGGAGAGACCGGGAGACCCAGTACTTC
CASSIEGRDRETQYF
>-|-|TRBV5-6|TRBJ2-5
TGTGCCAGCAGCCAGTATAAGGGGACTCAAGAGACCCAGTACTTC
CASSQYKGTQETQYF
>-|TRBD2|TRBV7-3|TRBJ2-3
TGTGCCAGCAGCTTGACTAGCGGGAGGAGTACAGATACGCAGTATTTT
CASSLTSGRSTDTQYF
>-|-|TRBV10-3|TRBJ1-6
TGTGCCATCAGTGAACAGGCCTCGAATTCACCCCTCCACTTT
CAISEQASNSPLHF
>-|-|TRBV10-3|TRBJ2-7
TGTGCCATCACCCCGGACAGTTCCTACGAGCAGTACTTC
CAITPDSSYEQYF
>-|-|TRBV7-9|TRBJ1-1
TGTGCCAGCAGCTTCTCTCTGAACACTGAAGCTTTCTTT
CASSFSLNTEAFF
>-|TRBD1|TRBV19|TRBJ1-5
TGTGCCAGTAGTATAGATCAGGGGGTCCCAGGTGGTCAGCCCCAGCATTTT
CASSIDQGVPGGQPQHF
>once|TRBD2|TRBV3-1/TRBV3-2|TRBJ2-3
TGTGCCAGCAGCCAAGTCCCCTTAATAGCGGGGACAGATACGCAGTATTTT
CASSQVPLIAGTDTQYF
>-|TRBD1|TRBV11-2|TRBJ1-1
TGTGCCAGCAGCTTACAGGGGGTAAGAGCTGAAGCTTTCTTT
CASSLQGVRAEAFF
>-|-|TRBV2|TRBJ1-2
TGTGCCAGCAGTGAAATCCGGGTTACTAACTATGGCTACACCTTC
CASSEIRVTNYGYTF
>-|-|TRBV30|TRBJ2-5
TGTGCCTGGAGTGATACAGGGGCTGGGGGGGAGACCCAGTACTTC
CAWSDTGAGGETQYF
>-|TRBD1|TRBV18|TRBJ1-2
TGTGCCAGCTCACCACCAGGGGGCATCTATGGCTACACCTTC
CASSPPGGIYGYTF
>-|TRBD1|TRBV7-2|TRBJ1-6
TGTGCCAGCAGCTTAAGACAGGGTAATTCACCCCTCCACTTT
CASSLRQGNSPLHF
>once|TRBD1|TRBV2|TRBJ2-5
TGTGCCAGCACTTGGACAGGGGGGCAAGAGACCCAGTACTTC
CASTWTGGQETQYF
>-|-|TRBV6-7|TRBJ2-2
TGTGCCAGCAGTTATCCAGCCAGGTACACCGGGGAGCTGTTTTTT
CASSYPARYTGELFF
>-|TRBD1|TRBV7-2|TRBJ2-3
TGTGCCAGCAGCTGGGACAGCGTCCCCTCGGATACGCAGTATTTT
CASSWDSVPSDTQYF
>-|TRBD1|TRBV27|TRBJ1-5
TGTGCCAGCAGTACCCAACAGGGGGCGAGCAATCAGCCCCAGCATTTT
CASSTQQGASNQPQHF
>once|-|TRBV27|TRBJ1-3
TGTGCCAGACACAGGGAGGGAAACACCATATATTTT
CARHREGNTIYF
>few|-|TRBV30|TRBJ1-4
TGTGCCTGGAGTGACAGTACAACTAATGAAAAACTGTTTTTT
CAWSDSTTNEKLFF
>-|-|TRBV27|TRBJ1-5
TGTGCCAGCAGTCCCCAGAGTATGACAGGACAGCCCCAGCATTTT
CASSPQSMTGQPQHF
>-|TRBD1|TRBV11-2|TRBJ1-1
TGTGCCAGCAGCTCTCTGGGACAGGGGCCCACTGAAGCTTTCTTT
CASSSLGQGPTEAFF
>-|-|TRBV30|TRBJ1-6
TGTGCCTTTACCCGGGATCCCAATTCACCCCTCCACTTT
CAFTRDPNSPLHF
>-|-|TRBV7-9|TRBJ2-5
TGTGCCAGCAGCCCGTTTCATGCGGGTACGCCCCAGTACTTC
CASSPFHAGTPQYF
>-|TRBD1|TRBV5-1|TRBJ2-3
TGCGCCAGCGCCCGGGACAGGGCCCCAGATACGCAGTATTTT
CASARDRAPDTQYF
>-|TRBD2|TRBV2|TRBJ2-5
TGTGCCAGCAATTCACTAGCGGGAGGGTCGACCCAGTACTTC
CASNSLAGGSTQYF
>-|-|TRBV7-9|TRBJ1-1
TGTGCCAGCAGCTCCCCTGTATCTGAAGCTTTCTTT
CASSSPVSEAFF
>-|TRBD1|TRBV9|TRBJ2-3
TGTGCCAGCAGCGTAGTCCCACAGGGGGCCGATACGCAGTATTTT
CASSVVPQGADTQYF
>-|TRBD2|TRBV7-3|TRBJ2-1
TGTGCCAGCAGCTTACTAGCGGGAGGGAACAATGAGCAGTTCTTC
CASSLLAGGNNEQFF
>-|TRBD1|TRBV7-9|TRBJ1-5
TGTGCCAGCAGCCCACCCGGGACAGGGGGCAACAATCAGCCCCAGCATTTT
CASSPPGTGGNNQPQHF
>once|-|TRBV12-3/TRBV12-4|TRBJ1-1
TGTGCCACCAGTGTTATGAACACTGAAGCTTTCTTT
CATSVMNTEAFF
>few|TRBD1|TRBV19|TRBJ1-2
TGTGCCAGTAGTGCCTCTTTCGCAGGGGGTCTGGACTATGGCTACACCTTC
CASSASFAGGLDYGYTF
>-|TRBD2|TRBV30|TRBJ2-7
TGTGCCTGGAAACCTACCGGGACTAAGAGGTCCCACTACTACGAGCAGTACTTC
CAWKPTGTKRSHYYEQYF
>-|-|TRBV18|TRBJ2-1
TGTGCCAGCTCACCACCAAGTCGTTCTATGAATGAGCAGTTCTTC
CASSPPSRSMNEQFF
>-|TRBD1|TRBV4-1|TRBJ2-5
TGCGCCAGCAGCCAAGGGCCTCCGGGACAGGGGGGGCAGACCCAGTACTTC
CASSQGPPGQGGQTQYF
>-|TRBD2|TRBV12-5|TRBJ2-1
TGTGCTAGTGGTAATCAGATTTGGACTAGCGGGAGCACTGAGCAGTTCTTC
CASGNQIWTSGSTEQFF